A selection of T cell receptor beta chains follows, all from one sample in a study of CD8+CD57+ T cells in acquired aplastic anemia. TCRdb recomputed calls from the reads with MiXCR, one row per CDR3 protein. This sample yields 150,000 to 170,000 distinct CDR3 sequences, of which about 54% are seen a single time; 10% to 15% belongs to the top ten. Input material: sorted CD4+, CD8+, or CD8+CD57+ T cells (not recorded which) from PBMCs. These receptors originate from a human donor with aplastic anemia. Both conserved end residues are part of each CDR3. D genes are given only for firm matches. Expanded clones get a size class; other rows say once, few or many, or leave the size out.

j_call: TRBJ2-3
d_call: TRBD2
v_call: TRBV6-1
clone_size: few
cdr3_aa: CASTRTSGGADTQYF
cdr3_nt: TGTGCCAGCACCCGGACTAGCGGGGGGGCAGATACGCAGTATTTT

j_call: TRBJ2-7
d_call: NA
v_call: TRBV2
clone_size: NA
cdr3_aa: CASRVEGGNYEQYF
cdr3_nt: TGTGCCAGCAGGGTTGAGGGGGGAAACTACGAGCAGTACTTC

j_call: TRBJ1-5
d_call: TRBD1
v_call: TRBV13
clone_size: many
cdr3_aa: CASSHRGNNQPQHF
cdr3_nt: TGTGCCAGCAGCCACAGGGGGAACAATCAGCCCCAGCATTTT

j_call: TRBJ2-1
d_call: NA
v_call: TRBV10-3
clone_size: NA
cdr3_aa: CASSQVPAANEQFF
cdr3_nt: TGTGCCAGCTCTCAAGTCCCTGCGGCCAATGAGCAGTTCTTC

j_call: TRBJ1-6
d_call: NA
v_call: TRBV7-3
clone_size: NA
cdr3_aa: CASSFSLKSPLHF
cdr3_nt: TGTGCCAGCAGCTTTTCCCTTAAATCACCCCTCCACTTT

j_call: TRBJ1-5
d_call: NA
v_call: TRBV19
clone_size: NA
cdr3_aa: CASSDSDYSNQPQHF
cdr3_nt: TGTGCCAGTAGCGACAGCGACTATAGCAATCAGCCCCAGCATTTT

j_call: TRBJ1-2
d_call: NA
v_call: TRBV6-2/TRBV6-3
clone_size: NA
cdr3_aa: CASSYSVIRANYGYTF
cdr3_nt: TGTGCCAGCAGTTACTCGGTCATCCGAGCTAACTATGGCTACACCTTC

j_call: TRBJ1-1
d_call: NA
v_call: TRBV25-1
clone_size: NA
cdr3_aa: CASSEGGSLNTEAFF
cdr3_nt: TGTGCCAGCAGTGAAGGCGGCAGCTTGAACACTGAAGCTTTCTTT

j_call: TRBJ2-1
d_call: TRBD2
v_call: TRBV20-1
clone_size: few
cdr3_aa: CSAILAVDNEQFF
cdr3_nt: TGCAGTGCTATACTAGCGGTCGACAATGAGCAGTTCTTC

j_call: TRBJ2-7
d_call: NA
v_call: TRBV29-1
clone_size: NA
cdr3_aa: CSSSGAGEQYF
cdr3_nt: TGCAGCAGTTCTGGGGCGGGAGAGCAGTACTTC

j_call: TRBJ2-1
d_call: NA
v_call: TRBV10-1
clone_size: NA
cdr3_aa: CASSDRTVMEQGSYNEQFF
cdr3_nt: TGCGCCAGCAGTGACCGGACAGTAATGGAGCAAGGGTCCTACAATGAGCAGTTCTTC

j_call: TRBJ1-6
d_call: NA
v_call: TRBV5-6
clone_size: NA
cdr3_aa: CASSFGGSPLHF
cdr3_nt: TGTGCCAGCAGCTTCGGGGGATCACCCCTCCACTTT

j_call: TRBJ1-2
d_call: NA
v_call: TRBV20-1
clone_size: many
cdr3_aa: CSARGSTNKLRGGYTF
cdr3_nt: TGCAGTGCTAGAGGTTCGACAAACAAGCTAAGGGGTGGCTACACCTTC

j_call: TRBJ2-2
d_call: NA
v_call: TRBV7-6
clone_size: many
cdr3_aa: CASSLSGNTGELFF
cdr3_nt: TGTGCCAGCAGCCTGAGCGGGAACACCGGGGAGCTGTTTTTT

j_call: TRBJ1-5
d_call: NA
v_call: TRBV12-3/TRBV12-4
clone_size: NA
cdr3_aa: CASSSAVLQPQHF
cdr3_nt: TGTGCCAGCAGTTCCGCCGTACTTCAGCCCCAGCATTTT

j_call: TRBJ1-6
d_call: NA
v_call: TRBV15
clone_size: NA
cdr3_aa: CATSRDPGRGYSPLHF
cdr3_nt: TGTGCCACCAGCAGAGATCCGGGACGGGGATATTCACCCCTCCACTTT

j_call: TRBJ2-5
d_call: TRBD1
v_call: TRBV5-4
clone_size: NA
cdr3_aa: CASSSGTGGLETQYF
cdr3_nt: TGTGCCAGCAGCTCCGGGACAGGGGGCTTGGAGACCCAGTACTTC

j_call: TRBJ2-3
d_call: TRBD1
v_call: TRBV5-1
clone_size: many
cdr3_aa: CASSLGTGINTQYF
cdr3_nt: TGCGCCAGCAGCTTGGGGACAGGAATAAATACGCAGTATTTT

j_call: TRBJ2-2
d_call: NA
v_call: TRBV29-1
clone_size: few
cdr3_aa: CSVEVEDSGANTGELFF
cdr3_nt: TGCAGCGTTGAAGTAGAGGACAGCGGGGCCAACACCGGGGAGCTGTTTTTT

j_call: TRBJ2-3
d_call: TRBD1
v_call: TRBV19
clone_size: NA
cdr3_aa: CASKGQGADTQYF
cdr3_nt: TGTGCCAGTAAGGGACAGGGCGCAGATACGCAGTATTTT

j_call: TRBJ1-2
d_call: NA
v_call: TRBV3-1
clone_size: NA
cdr3_aa: CASSQDLYGYTF
cdr3_nt: TGTGCCAGCAGCCAAGACCTCTATGGCTACACCTTC

j_call: TRBJ1-5
d_call: TRBD1
v_call: TRBV2
clone_size: many
cdr3_aa: CASSVALDRGEDQPQHF
cdr3_nt: TGTGCCAGCAGTGTGGCCCTGGACAGGGGAGAGGATCAGCCCCAGCATTTT

j_call: TRBJ1-1
d_call: NA
v_call: TRBV10-1
clone_size: NA
cdr3_aa: CASSDSDKNTEAFF
cdr3_nt: TGCGCCAGCAGTGACTCCGACAAGAACACTGAAGCTTTCTTT

j_call: TRBJ2-7
d_call: NA
v_call: TRBV12-3/TRBV12-4
clone_size: many
cdr3_aa: CASMYNGEQYF
cdr3_nt: TGTGCCAGCATGTATAATGGCGAGCAGTACTTC

j_call: TRBJ1-1
d_call: NA
v_call: TRBV10-1
clone_size: NA
cdr3_aa: CASSGGTSRDTEAFF
cdr3_nt: TGCGCCAGCAGCGGCGGGACATCTAGGGACACTGAAGCTTTCTTT

j_call: TRBJ2-2
d_call: NA
v_call: TRBV24-1
clone_size: many
cdr3_aa: CATSDHYRAYSPTGELFF
cdr3_nt: TGTGCCACCAGTGACCACTACCGGGCCTACAGCCCCACCGGGGAGCTGTTTTTT

j_call: TRBJ1-3
d_call: NA
v_call: TRBV20-1
clone_size: NA
cdr3_aa: CSARSLAGNTIYF
cdr3_nt: TGCAGTGCTAGAAGTCTGGCTGGAAACACCATATATTTT

j_call: TRBJ2-7
d_call: NA
v_call: TRBV7-9
clone_size: many
cdr3_aa: CASSLGEPEQYF
cdr3_nt: TGTGCCAGCAGCCTAGGGGAGCCCGAGCAGTACTTC

j_call: TRBJ2-5
d_call: NA
v_call: TRBV5-6
clone_size: many
cdr3_aa: CASSLGRETQYF
cdr3_nt: TGTGCCAGCAGCTTAGGCAGAGAGACCCAGTACTTC

j_call: TRBJ2-4
d_call: TRBD1
v_call: TRBV6-2/TRBV6-3
clone_size: NA
cdr3_aa: CASSYTGAGIQYF
cdr3_nt: TGTGCCAGCAGCTACACAGGGGCAGGCATTCAGTACTTC

j_call: TRBJ2-5
d_call: NA
v_call: TRBV19
clone_size: NA
cdr3_aa: CASRKQQGPLETQYF
cdr3_nt: TGTGCCAGTAGGAAGCAACAGGGCCCGTTGGAGACCCAGTACTTC

j_call: TRBJ2-1
d_call: NA
v_call: TRBV27
clone_size: many
cdr3_aa: CASSLGRNNEQFF
cdr3_nt: TGTGCCAGCAGTTTAGGCAGGAACAATGAGCAGTTCTTC

j_call: TRBJ1-1
d_call: NA
v_call: TRBV7-2
clone_size: NA
cdr3_aa: CASSFRTENTEAFF
cdr3_nt: TGTGCCAGCAGCTTCCGGACGGAGAACACTGAAGCTTTCTTT

j_call: TRBJ2-1
d_call: TRBD2
v_call: TRBV20-1
clone_size: NA
cdr3_aa: CSALSGRAINEQFF
cdr3_nt: TGCAGTGCCCTTAGCGGGAGGGCGATCAATGAGCAGTTCTTC

j_call: TRBJ2-7
d_call: TRBD1
v_call: TRBV9
clone_size: NA
cdr3_aa: CASSVLTGGEQYF
cdr3_nt: TGTGCCAGTAGCGTACTGACAGGGGGAGAGCAGTACTTC

j_call: TRBJ2-7
d_call: TRBD1
v_call: TRBV5-5
clone_size: NA
cdr3_aa: CASSPGVGTGEGQYF
cdr3_nt: TGTGCCAGCAGCCCGGGGGTTGGGACAGGGGAAGGGCAGTACTTC

j_call: TRBJ2-3
d_call: TRBD1
v_call: TRBV27
clone_size: few
cdr3_aa: CASSTGGETDTQYF
cdr3_nt: TGTGCCAGCAGCACAGGGGGTGAAACAGATACGCAGTATTTT

j_call: TRBJ2-7
d_call: NA
v_call: TRBV5-6
clone_size: many
cdr3_aa: CASSVGTASYEQYF
cdr3_nt: TGTGCCAGCAGCGTGGGGACGGCCTCCTACGAGCAGTACTTC

j_call: TRBJ2-5
d_call: TRBD2
v_call: TRBV20-1
clone_size: NA
cdr3_aa: CSAIVGGARQETQYF
cdr3_nt: TGCAGTGCTATAGTCGGGGGGGCGCGGCAAGAGACCCAGTACTTC

j_call: TRBJ2-7
d_call: NA
v_call: TRBV24-1
clone_size: few
cdr3_aa: CATSHSQSGYEQYF
cdr3_nt: TGTGCCACCAGCCACTCGCAAAGCGGGTACGAGCAGTACTTC

j_call: TRBJ1-1
d_call: TRBD1
v_call: TRBV24-1
clone_size: many
cdr3_aa: CATLDRGRSEMNTEAFF
cdr3_nt: TGTGCCACCCTGGACAGGGGGCGCAGCGAGATGAACACTGAAGCTTTCTTT

j_call: TRBJ1-1
d_call: NA
v_call: TRBV10-3
clone_size: NA
cdr3_aa: CAISGAGTRDAFF
cdr3_nt: TGTGCCATCAGTGGGGCAGGTACACGCGATGCTTTCTTT

j_call: TRBJ2-1
d_call: TRBD1
v_call: TRBV6-5
clone_size: once
cdr3_aa: CASSLRDRVYNEQFF
cdr3_nt: TGTGCCAGCAGTTTGAGGGACAGGGTCTACAATGAGCAGTTCTTC

j_call: TRBJ2-7
d_call: NA
v_call: TRBV5-1
clone_size: NA
cdr3_aa: CASSFEGDEQYF
cdr3_nt: TGCGCCAGCAGCTTTGAGGGAGACGAGCAGTACTTC

j_call: TRBJ1-6
d_call: NA
v_call: TRBV2
clone_size: NA
cdr3_aa: CATLAGTGSNSPLHF
cdr3_nt: TGTGCCACCTTGGCGGGGACGGGGTCGAATTCACCCCTCCACTTT

j_call: TRBJ2-1
d_call: TRBD2
v_call: TRBV6-1
clone_size: many
cdr3_aa: CASRGGDEQFF
cdr3_nt: TGTGCCAGCAGGGGGGGGGATGAGCAGTTCTTC

j_call: TRBJ2-1
d_call: TRBD2
v_call: TRBV20-1
clone_size: NA
cdr3_aa: CSMTSGGPPYNEQFF
cdr3_nt: TGCAGCATGACTAGCGGGGGGCCCCCTTACAATGAGCAGTTCTTC

j_call: TRBJ2-5
d_call: TRBD2
v_call: TRBV24-1
clone_size: NA
cdr3_aa: CATSDPGLAAEGQYF
cdr3_nt: TGTGCCACCAGTGATCCGGGACTAGCCGCCGAAGGACAGTACTTC

j_call: TRBJ2-7
d_call: NA
v_call: TRBV19
clone_size: many
cdr3_aa: CASSPQGGPYEQYF
cdr3_nt: TGTGCCAGTAGTCCCCAGGGGGGACCCTACGAGCAGTACTTC

j_call: TRBJ2-5
d_call: NA
v_call: TRBV29-1
clone_size: many
cdr3_aa: CSVEGLVSTETQYF
cdr3_nt: TGCAGCGTTGAGGGGTTAGTCTCAACAGAGACCCAGTACTTC

j_call: TRBJ2-5
d_call: TRBD2
v_call: TRBV7-8
clone_size: NA
cdr3_aa: CASSLGLAGGFQETQYF
cdr3_nt: TGTGCCAGCAGCTTAGGACTAGCGGGGGGATTCCAAGAGACCCAGTACTTC

j_call: TRBJ2-7
d_call: NA
v_call: TRBV7-9
clone_size: NA
cdr3_aa: CASSFGQIYEQYF
cdr3_nt: TGTGCCAGCAGCTTCGGGCAGATCTACGAGCAGTACTTC

j_call: TRBJ2-7
d_call: TRBD1
v_call: TRBV4-1
clone_size: many
cdr3_aa: CASRTPGQGSEQYF
cdr3_nt: TGCGCCAGCAGAACACCGGGACAGGGGTCTGAGCAGTACTTC

j_call: TRBJ2-1
d_call: NA
v_call: TRBV6-2/TRBV6-3
clone_size: NA
cdr3_aa: CASSYSRWGSSYNEQFF
cdr3_nt: TGTGCCAGCAGTTACTCGAGGTGGGGGAGCTCCTACAATGAGCAGTTCTTC

j_call: TRBJ1-6
d_call: TRBD1
v_call: TRBV2
clone_size: few
cdr3_aa: CASNDREGYGSPLHF
cdr3_nt: TGTGCCAGCAACGACAGGGAGGGTTACGGTTCACCCCTCCACTTT

j_call: TRBJ1-6
d_call: NA
v_call: TRBV19
clone_size: NA
cdr3_aa: CASTRDEGSPLHF
cdr3_nt: TGTGCCAGTACTCGGGATGAAGGGTCACCCCTCCACTTT

j_call: TRBJ2-1
d_call: NA
v_call: TRBV12-3/TRBV12-4
clone_size: NA
cdr3_aa: CASTKLQGHNEQFF
cdr3_nt: TGTGCCAGCACCAAACTCCAGGGGCACAATGAGCAGTTCTTC